These 9 T cell receptor beta chains were all obtained from the same sample, sequenced in a study of shared clonotypes between healthy human individuals. Only in-frame clones appear in the TCRdb table, and some are missing; sequencing was by immunoSEQ multiplex PCR. The table shows around 1,900,000 clones, with 80% to 95% occurring only once. Naive CD8 populations comprised CD45RO-negative cells positively selected for CCR7, excluding terminally differentiated effector memory CD45RA+ cells. The sample taken for sequencing was naive CD8+ T cells from PBMCs. These receptors came from a man aged 18 to 30 in good health. Some clones in this sample may be carry-over from other donors' samples.

The chain uses TRBV1 and TRBJ2-4; the DNA was not compared with TRBD2, the D call given in the table. TRBV1 is a documented pseudogene. The CDR3 contains 16 residues. CDR3 DNA: TGCACCAGCAGCCCGAAGTTGAGAAAAACTCGGAACATTCAGTACTTC. It specifies CTSSPKLRKTRNIQYF.

The chain is built from TRBV10-3 and TRBJ2-7, with TRBD1 matching 7 bases. CDR3 length equals 15 residues. Germline CDR1 and CDR2: ENHRY and SYGVKD. V shed 0 bases and J 0 bases; nucleotides not matched to a gene: 2. The DNA for the CDR3 is TGTGCCATCAGTGAGTCGACAGGGAGCTCCTACGAGCAGTACTTC. Its translation: CAISESTGSSYEQYF.

The V call is TRBV30, the J call TRBJ1-6, with 8 bases fitting TRBD1. Germline CDR1 GTSNPN, CDR2 SVGIG (reference sequence). The CDR3 runs 16 residues. Trimming at V came to 4 bases and at J to 3 bases, leaving 8 bases not matched to a gene. Here the CDR3 DNA reads TGTGCCTGGAAGGGGACAGGAAGCTACTATAATTCACCCCTCCACTTT. Translated: CAWKGTGSYYNSPLHF.

The chain has TRBV7-9 and TRBJ2-2; possible D gene TRBD2, 5 bases. Germline CDR1 SEHNR, CDR2 FQNEAQ (reference sequence). Trimming pared 1 base from V and 7 bases from J, leaving 13 bases between. The CDR3 loop spans 15 amino acids. The CDR3 here is CASSLVASLHGELFF. Here the CDR3 DNA reads TGTGCCAGCAGCTTAGTAGCTAGCCTTCACGGGGAGCTGTTTTTT. Full variable domain (remainder filled in from reference TRBV7-9 and TRBJ2-2): DTGVSQNPRHKITKRGQNVTFRCDPISEHNRLYWYRQTLGQGPEFLTYFQNEAQLEKSRLLSDRFSAERPKGSFSTLEIQRTEQGDSAMYLCASSLVASLHGELFFGEGSRLTVL.

V gene TRBV4-3 combines with J gene TRBJ2-7, with D maybe TRBD2 (7 bases). Trimming cost V 0 bases and J 2 bases, with 17 bases left between them. Germline V CDR1 and CDR2: LGHNA, YSLEER. CDR3 length: 17 amino acids. The chain's CDR3 is CASSQESGAGAPYEQYF. CDR3 in DNA: TGCGCCAGCAGCCAAGAGAGTGGGGCGGGGGCCCCCTACGAGCAGTACTTC.

For this clone: Within the sample, other DNA sequences also encode this same CDR3. The chain couples TRBV27 to TRBJ2-1; tentatively, D is TRBD2 (5 bases). This CDR3 comprises 15 residues. The germline V and J ends were trimmed by 3 bases and 1 base, with 10 bases remaining between them. Germline CDR1 MNHEY, CDR2 SMNVEV (reference sequence). The CDR3 sequence is CASSLGARSYNEQFF. CDR3 DNA sequence: TGTGCCAGCAGTTTGGGAGCCCGGTCCTACAATGAGCAGTTCTTC.

A note on this clone: Additional DNA sequences in this sample encode the identical CDR3. This chain uses TRBV7-9 with TRBJ1-1, with unresolved D. Germline-derived CDR1 and CDR2 are SEHNR and FQNEAQ (reference sequence). There are 11 residues in the CDR3. V lost 6 bases to trimming and J lost 2 bases, with 4 bases between them. CDR3 loop: CASSSNTEAFF. DNA for the CDR3: TGTGCCAGCAGTTCAAACACTGAAGCTTTCTTT.

This clone came up a few times. CDR3 sequence reads: CASSTGVGEAFF. DNA of the CDR3: TGTGCCAGCAGCACAGGGGTTGGTGAAGCTTTCTTT. The V and J genes are TRBV11-2 and TRBJ1-1; 7 bases are shared with TRBD1. This CDR3 is 12 amino acids long. The germline CDR1 and CDR2 sequences are SGHAT and FQNNGV. V gave up 5 bases and J gave up 7 bases; unmatched junction bases: 4.

This chain connects TRBV11-2 to TRBJ2-1, with D uncertain. Germline CDR1 and CDR2: SGHAT and FQNNGV. V dropped 5 bases and J dropped 0 bases, with 17 bases sitting between them. This CDR3 spans 17 amino acids. CDR3 sequence (DNA): TGTGCCAGCAGCCTGGGGATTTCTCGGAGCTCCTACAATGAGCAGTTCTTC. It translates to CASSLGISRSSYNEQFF. Filled out from reference TRBV11-2 and TRBJ2-1, the complete variable domain reads EAGVAQSPRYKIIEKRQSVAFWCNPISGHATLYWYQQILGQGPKLLIQFQNNGVVDDSQLPKDRFSAERLKGVDSTLKIQPAKLEDSAVYLCASSLGISRSSYNEQFFGPGTRLTVL.